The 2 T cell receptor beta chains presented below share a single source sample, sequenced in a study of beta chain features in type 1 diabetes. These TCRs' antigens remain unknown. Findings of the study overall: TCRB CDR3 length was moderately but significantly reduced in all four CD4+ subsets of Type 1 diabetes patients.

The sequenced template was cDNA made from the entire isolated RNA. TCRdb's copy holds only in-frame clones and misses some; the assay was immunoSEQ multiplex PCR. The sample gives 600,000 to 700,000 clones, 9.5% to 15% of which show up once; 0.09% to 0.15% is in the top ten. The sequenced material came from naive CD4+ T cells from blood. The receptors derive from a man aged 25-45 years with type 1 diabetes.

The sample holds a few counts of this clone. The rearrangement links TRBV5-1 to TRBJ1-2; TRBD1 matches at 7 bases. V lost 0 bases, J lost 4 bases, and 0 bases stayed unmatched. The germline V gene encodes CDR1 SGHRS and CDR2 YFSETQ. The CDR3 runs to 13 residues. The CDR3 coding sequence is TGCGCCAGCAGCTTGGACAGGGGCTATGGCTACACCTTC. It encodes CASSLDRGYGYTF.

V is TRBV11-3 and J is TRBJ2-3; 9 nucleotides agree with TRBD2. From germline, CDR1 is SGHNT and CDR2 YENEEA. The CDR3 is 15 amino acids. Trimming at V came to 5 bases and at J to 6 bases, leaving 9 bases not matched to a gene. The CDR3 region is CASSLAGTTGDTQYF. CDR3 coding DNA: TGTGCCAGCAGCCTAGCGGGGACTACAGGGGATACGCAGTATTTT.